Following are 19 T cell receptor beta chains from one sample sequenced in a study of blood T cell repertoires in COVID-19. Profiling relied on immunoSEQ multiplex PCR, and the TCRdb table lists in-frame clones only, not all of them. Altogether about 130,000 clones are present, roughly 86% being singletons, with the ten largest covering around 16%. The sequencing sample was made of peripheral blood. Every receptor here comes from a woman between 45 and 65 years old who had recovered from COVID-19.

V and J are TRBV4-3 and TRBJ2-3; TRBD1 agrees at 8 bases. From germline, CDR1 is LGHNA and CDR2 YSLEER. Losses at the gene ends were 0 bases for V and 3 bases for J; bases not matched to a gene: 8. The CDR3 loop spans 17 amino acids. CDR3 nucleotides: TGCGCCAGCAGCCAAGATCTGGGCGGACAGGGAACAGATACGCAGTATTTT. This gives the protein CASSQDLGGQGTDTQYF.

The J gene is TRBJ1-1, the V gene TRBV9; no clear D. This CDR3 contains 14 residues. The V gene lost 0 bases and the J gene lost 1 base, with 7 bases spanning the gap. Germline CDR1 is SGDLS and CDR2 is YYNGEE. The CDR3 region has the DNA TGTGCCAGCAGCGTAGGATACAAGAACACTGAAGCTTTCTTT. Its protein product is CASSVGYKNTEAFF.

The chain joins TRBV18 to TRBJ1-4; 7 positions match TRBD1. This CDR3 region has 15 residues. After removal of 3 bases from V and 0 bases from J, the junction contained 1 base not matched to a gene. Germline V gene data show CDR1 as KGHSH and CDR2 as LQKENI. The CDR3 loop reads CASSPDRATNEKLFF. CDR3 nucleotide sequence: TGTGCCAGCTCACCCGACAGGGCAACTAATGAAAAACTGTTTTTT.

The rearrangement links TRBV11-2 to TRBJ2-3; D unclear. CDR3 length equals 13 residues. V was clipped by 4 bases and J by 3 bases, with 8 bases between them. Germline CDR1 reads SGHAT; CDR2 reads FQNNGV. The CDR3 DNA reads as TGTGCCAGCAGCTCCTACTCGACAGATACGCAGTATTTT. Its translation: CASSSYSTDTQYF.

The chain recombines TRBV19 with TRBJ2-7; perhaps TRBD1 as D (5 bases). The CDR3 runs to 13 residues. Germline assignment: CDR1 LNHDA and CDR2 SQIVND (reference sequence). Trimming took off 6 bases at V and 0 bases at J, with 9 bases between the two ends. The CDR3 DNA follows: TGTGCCAGTAGGCCGACAGACTCCTACGAGCAGTACTTC. The encoded protein is CASRPTDSYEQYF.

V gene TRBV5-1 combines with J gene TRBJ2-3; TRBD2 matches 7 bases. CDR1 and CDR2 (germline): SGHRS, YFSETQ. CDR3 length: 15 amino acids. Trimming cost V 4 bases and J 4 bases; bases outside gene matches: 9. The CDR3 sequence: CASSPQGRGPDTQYF. The CDR3 DNA reads TGCGCCAGCAGCCCCCAAGGGAGGGGCCCAGATACGCAGTATTTT. The full variable domain, completed using reference TRBV5-1 and TRBJ2-3, is KAGVTQTPRYLIKTRGQQVTLSCSPISGHRSVSWYQQTPGQGLQFLFEYFSETQRNKGNFPGRFSGRQFSNSRSEMNVSTLELGDSALYLCASSPQGRGPDTQYFGPGTRLTVL.

The chain combines TRBV24-1 with TRBJ1-1; D possibly corresponds to TRBD1 (5 bases). The CDR3 is 12 residues long. Trimming stripped 4 bases from V and 5 bases from J, with 7 bases between. The V gene's germline CDR1 is KGHDR and CDR2 SFDVKD. The CDR3 reads CATSDRGTEAFF. In DNA, the CDR3 is TGTGCCACCAGTGACCGGGGGACTGAAGCTTTCTTT.

The V call is TRBV4-3, the J call TRBJ2-3; 11 nucleotides line up with TRBD2. CDR1 and CDR2 (germline): LGHNA, YSLEER. The CDR3 spans 17 residues. V lost 0 bases and J lost 6; bases outside the gene matches: 8. The CDR3 DNA reads TGCGCCAGCAGCCAAGATCTTACTAGCGGGAGAGCCGATACGCAGTATTTT. Residues: CASSQDLTSGRADTQYF.

The genes are TRBV28 and TRBJ2-2; weak D call: TRBD1 (5 bases). The CDR3 is 12 residues long. Germline-derived CDR1 and CDR2 are MDHEN and SYDVKM. The ends were cut back, 6 bases at V and 7 bases at J, with 9 bases in the middle. The CDR3 loop is CASRVTVGELFF. CDR3 in DNA: TGTGCCAGCAGGGTGACAGTCGGGGAGCTGTTTTTT.

The V and J genes are TRBV5-4 and TRBJ2-5; the match to TRBD2 covers 7 bases. The V segment lost 4 bases and the J segment 1 base; nucleotides outside the gene matches: 4. Germline CDR1 is SGHNT and CDR2 is YYREEE (reference sequence). The CDR3 runs to 14 residues. The CDR3 DNA reads as TGTGCCAGCAGCCCAGGGACTATCCAAGAGACCCAGTACTTC. It translates to CASSPGTIQETQYF.

The V call is TRBV5-1, the J call TRBJ1-1; TRBD1 is a possible D gene (5 bases). Germline V lookup: CDR1 SGHRS, CDR2 YFSETQ. V lost 7 bases to trimming and J lost 5 bases, with 21 bases between them. The CDR3 totals 15 residues. The CDR3 DNA reads TGCGCCAGCGGGGAAGCGACAGTCCGAGAGACTGAAGCTTTCTTT. Its translation: CASGEATVRETEAFF.

The sample holds one count of this clone. The V and J genes are TRBV5-4 and TRBJ2-1; 10 nucleotides align to TRBD1. CDR3 length equals 15 residues. The ends lost 4 bases at V and 4 bases at J; junction bases unmatched: 5. Looked up from germline, CDR1 is SGHNT and CDR2 is YYREEE (reference sequence). The CDR3 spells CASSLDRGWYNEQFF. For the CDR3, the DNA is TGTGCCAGCAGCCTGGACAGGGGGTGGTACAATGAGCAGTTCTTC.

J is TRBJ1-1 and V is TRBV7-9, with D perhaps matching TRBD1 (6 bases). The germline V gene has CDR1 SEHNR and CDR2 FQNEAQ (reference sequence). This CDR3 is 14 amino acids long. V lost 4 bases and J lost 7, with 16 bases in between. The CDR3 DNA reads TGTGCCAGCAGCTACACCGCAGGGGAGGGTGAAGCTTTCTTT. Its protein is CASSYTAGEGEAFF.

The chain joins TRBV4-2 to TRBJ2-1, with 7 nucleotides matching TRBD2. Germline V gene lookup returns CDR1 LGHNA and CDR2 YNFKEQ. The CDR3 extends over 15 amino acids. Losses at the gene ends were 4 bases for V and 6 bases for J; bases not matched to a gene: 9. The CDR3: CASSPPGTTRNEQFF. The CDR3 DNA is TGTGCCAGCAGCCCCCCCGGGACTACGCGCAATGAGCAGTTCTTC.

The chain employs TRBV6-5 and TRBJ2-1; 9 bases match TRBD2. V was pared by 6 bases and J by 6 bases, with 3 bases of the junction left unmatched. The CDR3 extends over 13 amino acids. Germline CDR1 MNHEY, CDR2 SVGAGI. The CDR3 DNA is TGTGCCAGCAGAAGTAGCGGGAGCAATGAGCAGTTCTTC. Its protein product is CASRSSGSNEQFF.

The genes are TRBV5-1 and TRBJ1-2, with D perhaps matching TRBD1 (5 bases). The CDR3 length is 13 residues. From germline, CDR1 is SGHRS and CDR2 YFSETQ. The V gene lost 1 base and the J gene lost 6 bases, with 10 bases spanning the gap. This chain's CDR3 is CASSLSGEDGYTF. In nucleotides, the CDR3 is TGCGCCAGCAGCTTGTCGGGGGAGGATGGCTACACCTTC.

The rearrangement links TRBV7-9 to TRBJ1-1; D might be TRBD1 (5 bases). This CDR3 contains 16 residues. Germline V lookup: CDR1 SEHNR, CDR2 FQNEAQ (reference sequence). Trimming removed 1 base from V and 4 bases from J, with 16 bases in between. CDR3 in amino acids: CASSLGVWGEATEAFF. The DNA of the CDR3 is TGTGCCAGCAGCTTAGGCGTTTGGGGGGAGGCCACTGAAGCTTTCTTT.

The chain joins TRBV27 to TRBJ1-1; D is undetermined. The CDR3 loop spans 13 amino acids. Germline CDR1 and CDR2: MNHEY and SMNVEV (reference sequence). Trimming removed 7 bases at V and 1 base at J, with 10 bases between. Here the CDR3 reads CASTDDKNTEAFF. CDR3 DNA: TGTGCCAGCACCGACGACAAGAACACTGAAGCTTTCTTT.

The gene calls are TRBV30 and TRBJ1-6; no firm D call. CDR3 length: 14 residues. Germline CDR1 reads GTSNPN; CDR2 reads SVGIG (reference sequence). V lost 4 bases and J 8 bases, leaving 15 bases between the germline ends. CDR3 loop: CAWNMGGPHSPLHF. DNA of the CDR3: TGTGCCTGGAACATGGGAGGGCCGCATTCACCCCTCCACTTT.